These T cell receptor beta chains were read from a single sample in a study of a mutant IDH1 vaccine in newly diagnosed glioma. For these TCRs, the target antigens are not known. Clones were sequenced by immunoSEQ multiplex PCR, and TCRdb holds only the in-frame ones, with some missing. The table has roughly 44,000 clones, 80% to 85% seen once. The sequencing used PBMCs, collected from a glioma patient whose treatment included an IDH1 peptide vaccine. These receptors were obtained from a woman aged 40 to 55 with glioma. Some clones in this sample may be carry-over from other donors' samples. Each CDR3 is given without its conserved first and last residue.

CDR3aa	len	v_gene	j_gene
ASSFRVAEETQY	12	TRBV5-1	TRBJ2-5
AISERGTGGDGYT	13	TRBV10-3	TRBJ1-2
ASSYGRLGIYGYT	13	TRBV6-5	TRBJ1-2
ASSYLGVQPQH	11	TRBV6-6	TRBJ1-5
ASSEAGPRATGELF	14	TRBV2	TRBJ2-2
ASSQGTSGFAQY	12	TRBV4-2	TRBJ2-3
ASSMRRDPNYGYT	13	TRBV19	TRBJ1-2
ASSYDRPTGANVLT	14	TRBV7-8	TRBJ2-6
ASSLAGQGFSPLH	13	TRBV5-1	TRBJ1-6
ASSFTGFAAF	10	TRBV7-2	TRBJ1-1
ASSRALGPARGETQY	15	TRBV4-1	TRBJ2-5
ASSFRTSSYEQY	12	TRBV7-2	TRBJ2-7
ASSNPPTGYT	10	TRBV9	TRBJ1-2
ASSYSTQDNEQF	12	TRBV6-5	TRBJ2-1
ASSAPGHSPLH	11	TRBV9	TRBJ1-6
ASSPTSYNEQF	11	TRBV27	TRBJ2-1
ASSSDGYEQY	10	TRBV5-4	TRBJ2-7
ASSLTEVGTEAF	12	TRBV5-6	TRBJ1-1
ASGDSPSYNSPLH	13	TRBV5-1	TRBJ1-6